The clone carrying this T cell receptor (beta chain) was counted ten times or more. The antigen is undetermined. The authors extracted RNA and reverse transcribed it into cDNA as the sequencing template. Data came from immunoSEQ multiplex PCR; TCRdb stores just in-frame clones and leaves some out. The sample includes 140,000 to 150,000 clones, around 49% of them seen just once. Samples from alopecia areata patients were lesional scalp punch biopsies and peripheral blood. The sample originates from a study of CD8+ T cells in alopecia areata. Study-level findings and limits: Scalp sample data also include resident alphabeta T cells from normal skin.

Specimen: CD4+ T cells sorted from blood, collected at week 0. The clonotype was recovered from a human donor with alopecia areata.

CDR3 bases: TGTGCCATCAGTGAGTCGACTCTAGCGGGAGCGCGCTACGAGCAGTACTTC. Protein product: CAISESTLAGARYEQYF. The rearrangement links TRBV10-3 to TRBJ2-7, with TRBD2 identical over 10 bases. The CDR3 consists of 17 residues. After removal of 0 bases from V and 3 bases from J, the junction contained 8 bases not matched to a gene. Germline V gene data show CDR1 as ENHRY and CDR2 as SYGVKD.